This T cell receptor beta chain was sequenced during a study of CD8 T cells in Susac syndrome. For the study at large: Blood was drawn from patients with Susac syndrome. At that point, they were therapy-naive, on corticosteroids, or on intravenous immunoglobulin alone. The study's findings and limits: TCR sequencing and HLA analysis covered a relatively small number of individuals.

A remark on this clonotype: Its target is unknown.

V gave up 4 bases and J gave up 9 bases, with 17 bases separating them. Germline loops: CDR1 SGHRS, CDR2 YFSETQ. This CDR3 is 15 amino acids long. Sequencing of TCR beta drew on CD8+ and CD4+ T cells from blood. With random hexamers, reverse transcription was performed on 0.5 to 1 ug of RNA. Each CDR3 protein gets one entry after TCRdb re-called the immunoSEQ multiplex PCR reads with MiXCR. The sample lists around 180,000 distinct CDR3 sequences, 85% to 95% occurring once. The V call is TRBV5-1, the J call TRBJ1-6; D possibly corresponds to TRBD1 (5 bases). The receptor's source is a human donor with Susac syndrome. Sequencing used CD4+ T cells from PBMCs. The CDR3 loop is CASSARGDGTSPLHF. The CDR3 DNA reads TGCGCCAGCAGCGCCCGTGGGGACGGTACTTCACCCCTCCACTTT.